This T cell receptor (beta chain) was retrieved from a study of cytomegalovirus exposure and HLA in healthy donors. Points on this clone: What it recognizes is unknown.

The germline V gene encodes CDR1 SGHAT and CDR2 FQNNGV. This CDR3 region has 14 residues. V lost 7 bases, J lost 2 bases, and 13 bases lay in between. PCR amplification relied on 60 Vbeta primers (plus 13 Jbeta primers). Profiled with immunoSEQ multiplex PCR; TCRdb holds only in-frame clones, not every one. The sample shows about 130,000 clones, 80% of them seen only once. Study results and limitations: Productive status was seen about 90% or about 30% of the time for most TCR beta V segments in an earlier analysis.

The material sequenced was PBMCs. The receptor comes from a male donor in good health and CMV-seronegative. The chain combines TRBV11-2 with TRBJ2-3; D uncertain. The CDR3 here is CASIQAAYTDTQYF. The CDR3 coding sequence is TGTGCCAGCATCCAAGCTGCCTACACAGATACGCAGTATTTT.